These T cell receptor beta chains were read from a single sample in a study of early T cells in non-severe SARS-CoV-2 infection. TCRdb called the 5' RACE reads again in MiXCR, with one record for every CDR3 protein. The sample carries tens of thousands of distinct CDR3 sequences, approximately 6.3% recorded once. Sequenced sample: whole blood. These receptors were collected from an adult who was a healthcare worker with PCR-confirmed SARS-CoV-2 infection or an uninfected control (not recorded which). Each CDR3 is given with its conserved first and last residue. D genes are given only for firm matches. Size tells how often a clone was seen (once, few, many) or the class of an expanded clone, and some rows leave it out.

TRBV5-1	-	TRBJ1-1	many	TGCGCCAGCAGCTTGGCAGGGTCCGGGACTGAAGCTTTCTTT	CASSLAGSGTEAFF
TRBV6-1	-	TRBJ1-2	-	TGTGCCAGCAGTCCAGGGGACGGAGCCGGCTATGGCTACACCTTC	CASSPGDGAGYGYTF
TRBV3-1	TRBD2	TRBJ2-1	many	TGTGCCAGCAGCCAAGATCTAGCTAGCGGCTCCTACAATGAGCAGTTCTTC	CASSQDLASGSYNEQFF
TRBV3-1	TRBD2	TRBJ2-1	many	TGTGCCAGCAGGCGGGGGACTAGCGGGTTATCCTACAATGAGCAGTTCTTC	CASRRGTSGLSYNEQFF
TRBV7-9	TRBD2	TRBJ2-3	many	TGTGCCAGCAGTTACCGACTAGCGGGAGGCACAGATACGCAGTATTTT	CASSYRLAGGTDTQYF
TRBV6-6	-	TRBJ1-4	many	TGTGCCAGCAGCCCGGAGGGGATGCATGAAAAACTGTTTTTT	CASSPEGMHEKLFF
TRBV2	TRBD2	TRBJ2-1	many	TGTGCCAGCAGTCTACTAGCGGGAGGCAATGAGCAGTTCTTC	CASSLLAGGNEQFF
TRBV4-1	-	TRBJ1-4	many	TGCGCCAGCAGCCAAGTCCGCGGACTGGAAAAACTGTTTTTT	CASSQVRGLEKLFF
TRBV9	-	TRBJ2-1	few	TGTGCCAGCAGCCATAGCGGCACCTACAATGAGCAGTTCTTC	CASSHSGTYNEQFF
TRBV29-1	-	TRBJ2-7	medium-sized	TGCAGCGTTGTCGGGGAACGGTACGAGCAGTACTTC	CSVVGERYEQYF
TRBV29-1	-	TRBJ1-1	-	TGCAGCGTTGTGGCTTACACTGAAGCTTTCTTT	CSVVAYTEAFF
TRBV18	TRBD2	TRBJ2-3	-	TGTGCCAGCTCAAGATTGGCTAGCGGAACAGATACGCAGTATTTT	CASSRLASGTDTQYF
TRBV5-4	TRBD2	TRBJ2-3	many	TGTGCCAGCAGCCATACTAGCGGCACAGATACGCAGTATTTT	CASSHTSGTDTQYF
TRBV27	TRBD2	TRBJ2-7	-	TGTGCCAGCAGGAAGGGACTAGCGGGAGTATACGAGCAGTACTTC	CASRKGLAGVYEQYF
TRBV5-5	-	TRBJ1-5	many	TGTGCCAGCAGCTACCAGGGCGGGAGCAATCAGCCCCAGCATTTT	CASSYQGGSNQPQHF
TRBV19	-	TRBJ1-5	many	TGTGCCAGTAGTGCCCGGGGCAGGCTGGGGAATCAGCCCCAGCATTTT	CASSARGRLGNQPQHF
TRBV7-9	TRBD1	TRBJ2-5	many	TGTGCCAGCGGGCAGGGGGAAGAGACCCAGTACTTC	CASGQGEETQYF
TRBV12-3/TRBV12-4	-	TRBJ2-7	many	TGTGCCAGCAGTTTAGGGGCGGAACAGTACTTC	CASSLGAEQYF
TRBV27	TRBD2	TRBJ2-7	many	TGTGCCAGCAGTCCTCTATCCCCAGCGGGAACCTCCTACGAGCAGTACTTC	CASSPLSPAGTSYEQYF
TRBV11-1	-	TRBJ1-1	many	TGTGCCAGCAGCTTAGTTTCGGCTAAGGTCACTGAAGCTTTCTTT	CASSLVSAKVTEAFF
TRBV27	TRBD2	TRBJ2-3	many	TGTGCCAGCAGCCCTCTAGCGGGAGTAGGGGGAGCAGATACGCAGTATTTT	CASSPLAGVGGADTQYF
TRBV7-9	TRBD2	TRBJ2-7	many	TGTGCCAGCAGCTTAGCGGAGGCGGGAGACGCTGTCGAGCAGTACTTC	CASSLAEAGDAVEQYF
TRBV28	-	TRBJ2-3	many	TGTGCCAGCAGTTCTGCTGGAGGGTCACACACAGATACGCAGTATTTT	CASSSAGGSHTDTQYF
TRBV29-1	-	TRBJ2-1	many	-	CSVAQGAEGSFF
TRBV12-3/TRBV12-4	-	TRBJ2-1	many	TGTGCCAGCAGTTTATTGATAGTAGGTGAGCAGTTCTTC	CASSLLIVGEQFF
TRBV3-1	-	TRBJ2-7	many	TGTGCCAGCAGCCCTCTCCAGGGGCTCAGCTACGAGCAGTACTTC	CASSPLQGLSYEQYF
TRBV20-1	-	TRBJ1-1	many	TGCAGTGCTACCCATAACACTGAAGCTTTCTTT	CSATHNTEAFF
TRBV11-3	TRBD2	TRBJ2-1	few	TGTGCCAGCAGCTTCCTAGCGGGAGGACAGAATGAGCAGTTCTTC	CASSFLAGGQNEQFF
TRBV12-3/TRBV12-4	TRBD1	TRBJ2-3	-	TGTGCCAGCAACTGGGACGGGACAGCCAGCACAGATACGCAGTATTTT	CASNWDGTASTDTQYF
TRBV20-1	-	TRBJ2-2	many	TGCAGTGCTCATGGACCGATCGGCCAGGGCACCGGGGAGCTGTTTTTT	CSAHGPIGQGTGELFF
TRBV7-9	TRBD1	TRBJ2-5	-	TGTGCCAGCAGCCCACAGGGGGACCGACAAGAGACCCAGTACTTC	CASSPQGDRQETQYF
TRBV10-3	-	TRBJ2-2	-	TGTGCCATCAGTCCAGTGGGAATTCCGAACACCGGGGAGCTGTTTTTT	CAISPVGIPNTGELFF
TRBV28	-	TRBJ2-3	few	TGTGCCAGCAGTATCAACAGGGTCCGCACAGATACGCAGTATTTT	CASSINRVRTDTQYF
TRBV28	-	TRBJ2-7	many	TGTGCCAGCACGTCAGGATCCTACGAGCAGTACTTC	CASTSGSYEQYF
TRBV6-5	TRBD2	TRBJ2-5	many	TGTGCCAGCAGTTACGAGTCTAGCGGGAGGTTGGGCGGTCGGGAGACCCAGTACTTC	CASSYESSGRLGGRETQYF
TRBV19	-	TRBJ1-5	-	TGTGCCAGTAGTAGAGACAGGTTCCAGCCCCAGCATTTT	CASSRDRFQPQHF
TRBV7-2	-	TRBJ2-6	few	TGTGCCAGCAGCCCCCCCGCCCCGGGACATTCCTCTGGGGCCAACGTCCTGACTTTC	CASSPPAPGHSSGANVLTF
TRBV11-2	TRBD2	TRBJ2-3	many	TGTGCCAGCAGCTTAGTAGCGGGAGGTATCGGCACAGATACGCAGTATTTT	CASSLVAGGIGTDTQYF
TRBV11-3	-	TRBJ2-1	many	TGTGCCAGCAGCTTTGGGCTCCGAGAGGCGGATGAGCAGTTCTTC	CASSFGLREADEQFF
TRBV2	TRBD1	TRBJ2-7	many	TGTGCCAGCAGTGAAAGGACAGGACGTTACGAGCAGTACTTC	CASSERTGRYEQYF
TRBV4-1	-	TRBJ2-2	many	TGCGCCAGCAGCCAAGTTTGGGGTGTGGGAACCGGGGAGCTGTTTTTT	CASSQVWGVGTGELFF
TRBV18	TRBD1	TRBJ1-5	few	TGTGCCAGCTCACCAACAGGGGGCAATCAGCCCCAGCATTTT	CASSPTGGNQPQHF
TRBV5-1	TRBD1	TRBJ1-6	-	TGCGCCAGCAGCCTCGGACAGGCCGGCTCACCCCTCCACTTT	CASSLGQAGSPLHF
TRBV7-2	TRBD2	TRBJ2-5	many	TGTGCCAGCAGCCTAATAGCGGGCGCGGGGCAAGAGACCCAGTACTTC	CASSLIAGAGQETQYF
TRBV7-9	-	TRBJ2-1	many	TGTGCCAGCAGCTGGGATGAGCAGTTCTTC	CASSWDEQFF
TRBV11-2	-	TRBJ1-5	many	TGTGCCAGCAGCTTGACGAGTCGGGGTCAGCCCCAGCATTTT	CASSLTSRGQPQHF
TRBV5-4	TRBD1	TRBJ1-1	few	TGTGCCAGCAGCTTGGTAACAGGGGTGGTCGTGAACACTGAAGCTTTCTTT	CASSLVTGVVVNTEAFF
TRBV7-9	-	TRBJ2-5	many	TGTGCCAGCAGCTTAGCCGAAATAATCGGGGAGACCCAGTACTTC	CASSLAEIIGETQYF
TRBV3-1	-	TRBJ1-6	many	TGTGCCAGCAGTTGGGATTACATCTCACCCCTCCACTTT	CASSWDYISPLHF
TRBV29-1	-	TRBJ2-1	-	TGCAGCGTTCTCGGCTACAATGAGCAGTTCTTC	CSVLGYNEQFF
TRBV2	-	TRBJ2-5	-	TGTGCCAGCAGGAGGTTCGGCCAAGAGACCCAGTACTTC	CASRRFGQETQYF
TRBV20-1	-	TRBJ2-7	many	TGCAGTGCTAGAAGGGAAGGACAGATATTGTACGAGCAGTACTTC	CSARREGQILYEQYF